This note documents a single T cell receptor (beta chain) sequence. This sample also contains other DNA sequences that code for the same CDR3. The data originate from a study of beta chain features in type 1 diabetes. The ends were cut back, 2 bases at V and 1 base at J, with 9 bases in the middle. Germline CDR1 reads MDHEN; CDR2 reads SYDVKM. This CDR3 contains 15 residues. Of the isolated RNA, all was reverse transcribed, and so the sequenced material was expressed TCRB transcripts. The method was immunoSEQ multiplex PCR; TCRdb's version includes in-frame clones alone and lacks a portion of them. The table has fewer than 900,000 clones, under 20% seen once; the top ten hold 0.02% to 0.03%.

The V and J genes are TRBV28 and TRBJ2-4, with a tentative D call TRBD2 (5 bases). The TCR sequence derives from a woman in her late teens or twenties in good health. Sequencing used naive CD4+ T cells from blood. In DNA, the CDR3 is TGTGCCAGCAGTTTAGGGCGGGTTGCCAAAAACATTCAGTACTTC. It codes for CASSLGRVAKNIQYF.